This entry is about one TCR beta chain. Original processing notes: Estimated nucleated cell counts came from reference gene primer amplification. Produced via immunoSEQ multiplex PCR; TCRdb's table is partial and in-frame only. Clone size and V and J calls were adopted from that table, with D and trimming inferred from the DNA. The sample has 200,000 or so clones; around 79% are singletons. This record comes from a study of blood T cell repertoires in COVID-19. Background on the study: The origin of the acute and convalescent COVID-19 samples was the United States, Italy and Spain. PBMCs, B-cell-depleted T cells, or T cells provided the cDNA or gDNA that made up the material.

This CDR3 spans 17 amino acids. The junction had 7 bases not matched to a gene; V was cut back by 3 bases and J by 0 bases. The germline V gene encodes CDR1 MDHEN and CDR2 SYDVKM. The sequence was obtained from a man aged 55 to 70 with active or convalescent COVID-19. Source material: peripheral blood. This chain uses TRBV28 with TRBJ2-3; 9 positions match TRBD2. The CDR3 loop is CASSFSLAGVSTDTQYF. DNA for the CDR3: TGTGCCAGCAGTTTTTCGTTAGCGGGAGTGAGCACAGATACGCAGTATTTT.